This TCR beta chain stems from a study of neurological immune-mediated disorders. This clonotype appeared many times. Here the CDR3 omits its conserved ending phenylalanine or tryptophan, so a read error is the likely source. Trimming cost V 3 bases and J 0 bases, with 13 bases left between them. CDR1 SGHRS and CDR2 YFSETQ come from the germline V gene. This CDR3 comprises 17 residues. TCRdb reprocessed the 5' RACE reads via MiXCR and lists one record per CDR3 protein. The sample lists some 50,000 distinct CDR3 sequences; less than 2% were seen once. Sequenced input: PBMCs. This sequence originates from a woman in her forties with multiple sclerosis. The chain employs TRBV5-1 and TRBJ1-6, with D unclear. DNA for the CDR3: TGCGCCAGCAGCTCGGGTACCGCGAGCTCCTATAATTCACCCCTCCACGTT. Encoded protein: CASSSGTASSYNSPLHV.